The table lists the clone carrying this T cell receptor (beta chain) with a count of one. The sample is drawn from a study of shared clonotypes between healthy human individuals. Here immunoSEQ multiplex PCR was the method, and the copy in TCRdb shows in-frame clones only, minus some. The data show 2 million to 2.5 million clones, 90% to 95% seen once. Trimming removed 2 bases from V and 4 bases from J, with 14 bases in between. This CDR3 has 14 amino acids. The germline CDR1 and CDR2 sequences are GTSNPN and SVGIG (reference sequence). Sample: naive CD4+ T cells sorted from blood. The subset: CD45RA+ positively selected. This TCR derives from a man aged 18 to 29 in good health. V is TRBV30 and J is TRBJ1-1; the D gene is possibly TRBD1 (6 bases). The CDR3 DNA reads as TGTGCCTGGAGTCCCCGGGGGGGCTCCACTGAAGCTTTCTTT. It translates to CAWSPRGGSTEAFF.